This TCR beta chain was obtained from a study of T cell responses to AZD1222 COVID-19 vaccine. Overall study context: It was second doses at about 4 or about 12 weeks that were pooled. Study-wide results and limits: A mostly white British donor set with more females was recruited, and clonal diversity was possibly underestimated.

Assay: immunoSEQ multiplex PCR; the TCRdb copy retains only in-frame clones and omits some. The repertoire includes approximately 140,000 clones, over 75% of them detected once, and more than 3% sits in the top ten. The sample holds one count of this clone. What it recognizes is unknown. The starting material was peripheral blood, obtained on day 0 of AZD1222 vaccination. This sequence was found in an adult in good health.

CDR3 coding DNA: TGTGCCAGCAGCCGTCGGCCAAAGGCGGATACGCAGTATTTT. Protein product: CASSRRPKADTQYF. This sequence joins TRBV3-1 (or the pseudogene TRBV3-2) and TRBJ2-3; D is ambiguous. This CDR3 region has 14 residues. Trimming took off 4 bases at V and 6 bases at J, with 14 bases between the two ends. The germline CDR1 and CDR2 sequences are LGHDT and YNNKEL (reference sequence).